Listed below are T cell receptor beta chains from one sample, sequenced in a study of T cells in Graves' hyperthyroidism and ophthalmopathy. TCRdb re-derived calls from the multiplex PCR reads in MiXCR, one entry per CDR3 protein. The table includes some 320,000 distinct CDR3 sequences, roughly 13% detected once. What was sequenced was blood. These receptors came from a middle-aged woman with Graves' ophthalmopathy. Both conserved end residues are part of each CDR3. The order of the fields is J gene, V gene, D gene, clone size, CDR3 DNA, CDR3 protein. D genes are given only for firm matches. Size tells how often a clone was seen (once, few, many) or the class of an expanded clone, and some rows leave it out.

j_call: TRBJ2-1; v_call: TRBV20-1; d_call: .; clone_size: many; cdr3_nt: TGCAGTGCTTGGCGGCCCAATGAGCAGTTCTTC; cdr3_aa: CSAWRPNEQFF
j_call: TRBJ1-4; v_call: TRBV12-3/TRBV12-4; d_call: TRBD1; clone_size: few; cdr3_nt: TGTGCCAGCAGTTACCGGGACAGTAATGAAAAACTGTTTTTT; cdr3_aa: CASSYRDSNEKLFF
j_call: TRBJ2-7; v_call: TRBV27; d_call: .; clone_size: few; cdr3_nt: TGTGCCAGCAGTTTATCGTCGATCCCCCGTGAGGAGCAGTACTTC; cdr3_aa: CASSLSSIPREEQYF
j_call: TRBJ1-4; v_call: TRBV28; d_call: .; clone_size: .; cdr3_nt: TGTGCCAGCAATCCCCGTGGGACGTATGAAAAACTGTTTTTT; cdr3_aa: CASNPRGTYEKLFF
j_call: TRBJ1-3; v_call: TRBV14; d_call: .; clone_size: .; cdr3_nt: TGTGCCAGCAGCCAAAGAAACACCATATATTTT; cdr3_aa: CASSQRNTIYF
j_call: TRBJ2-3; v_call: TRBV12-3/TRBV12-4; d_call: .; clone_size: many; cdr3_nt: TGTGCCAGCAGTTTTTATCAGGGTGGGTCAGATACGCAGTATTTT; cdr3_aa: CASSFYQGGSDTQYF
j_call: TRBJ2-2; v_call: TRBV20-1; d_call: TRBD2; clone_size: many; cdr3_nt: TGCAGTGCTAGAGTAGGCGGGGGGTCAACCGGGGAGCTGTTTTTT; cdr3_aa: CSARVGGGSTGELFF
j_call: TRBJ1-1; v_call: TRBV12-3/TRBV12-4; d_call: .; clone_size: many; cdr3_nt: TGTGCCAGCGGGCCTTTGAGCACTGAAGCTTTCTTT; cdr3_aa: CASGPLSTEAFF
j_call: TRBJ2-7; v_call: TRBV6-1; d_call: TRBD2; clone_size: many; cdr3_nt: TGTGCCAGCAGTGCGGGGACTAGCGGATACGAGCAGTACTTC; cdr3_aa: CASSAGTSGYEQYF
j_call: TRBJ2-3; v_call: TRBV20-1; d_call: TRBD2; clone_size: many; cdr3_nt: TGCAGTGCTAGAGGGACTAGCGGCCGCACAGATACGCAGTATTTT; cdr3_aa: CSARGTSGRTDTQYF
j_call: TRBJ2-3; v_call: TRBV12-3/TRBV12-4; d_call: .; clone_size: many; cdr3_nt: TGTGCCAGCAGTTTGAAGGGGATGAGGGCAGATACGCAGTATTTT; cdr3_aa: CASSLKGMRADTQYF
j_call: TRBJ2-5; v_call: TRBV6-2/TRBV6-3; d_call: .; clone_size: few; cdr3_nt: TGTGCCAGCAGTTACATGGGGGCTCTAGAGACCCAGTACTTC; cdr3_aa: CASSYMGALETQYF
j_call: TRBJ1-1; v_call: TRBV19; d_call: TRBD1; clone_size: many; cdr3_nt: TGTGCCAGTACCCTCTCGGCAGGGGGGAACACTGAAGCTTTCTTT; cdr3_aa: CASTLSAGGNTEAFF
j_call: TRBJ2-7; v_call: TRBV20-1; d_call: .; clone_size: many; cdr3_nt: TGCAGTGCTAGGCATTCGGGGACCTACGAGCAGTACTTC; cdr3_aa: CSARHSGTYEQYF
j_call: TRBJ2-7; v_call: TRBV2; d_call: TRBD1; clone_size: .; cdr3_nt: TGTGCCAGCACTACTAGGGACAGGGGATCAGCGCAGTACTTC; cdr3_aa: CASTTRDRGSAQYF
j_call: TRBJ1-4; v_call: TRBV12-3/TRBV12-4; d_call: .; clone_size: many; cdr3_nt: TGTGCCAGCAGTCCGCAGGGAGGGGAAAAACTGTTTTTT; cdr3_aa: CASSPQGGEKLFF